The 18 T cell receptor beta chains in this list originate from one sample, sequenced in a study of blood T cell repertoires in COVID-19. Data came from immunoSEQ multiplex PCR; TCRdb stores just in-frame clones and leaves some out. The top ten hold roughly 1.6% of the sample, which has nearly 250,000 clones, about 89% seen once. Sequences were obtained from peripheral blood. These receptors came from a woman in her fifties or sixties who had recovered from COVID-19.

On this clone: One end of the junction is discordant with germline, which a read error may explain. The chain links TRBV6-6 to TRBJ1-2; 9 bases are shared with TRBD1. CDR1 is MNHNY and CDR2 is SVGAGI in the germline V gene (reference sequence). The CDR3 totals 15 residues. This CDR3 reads CASSYSNRDRDRSLF. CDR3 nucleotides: TGTGCCAGCAGTTACTCCAACCGGGACAGGGACCGATCCCTCTTC.

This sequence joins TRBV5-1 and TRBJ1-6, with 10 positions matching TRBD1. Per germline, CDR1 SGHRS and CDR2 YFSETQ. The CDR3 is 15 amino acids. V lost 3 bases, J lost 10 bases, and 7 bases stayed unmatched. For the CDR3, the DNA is TGCGCCAGCAGCTCCCTTGACAGGGGGCGATCACCCCTCCACTTT. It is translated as CASSSLDRGRSPLHF.

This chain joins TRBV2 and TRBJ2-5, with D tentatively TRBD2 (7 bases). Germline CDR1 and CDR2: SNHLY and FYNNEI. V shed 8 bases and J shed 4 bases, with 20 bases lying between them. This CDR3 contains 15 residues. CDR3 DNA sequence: TGTGCCAGCTCGGGGGGCGGGGGCGCAGGAGAGACCCAGTACTTC. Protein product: CASSGGGGAGETQYF.

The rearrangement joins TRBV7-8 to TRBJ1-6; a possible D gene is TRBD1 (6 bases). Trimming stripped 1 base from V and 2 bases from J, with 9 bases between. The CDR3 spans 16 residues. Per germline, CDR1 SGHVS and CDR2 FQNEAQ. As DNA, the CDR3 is TGTGCCAGCAGCTTAGGAGGGGGAACCTATAATTCACCCCTCCACTTT. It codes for CASSLGGGTYNSPLHF.

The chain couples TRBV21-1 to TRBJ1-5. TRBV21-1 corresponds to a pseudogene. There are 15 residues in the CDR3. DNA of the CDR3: TGTGCCACCGCGACATTCCGCGGGAGCAATCAGCCCCAGCATTTT. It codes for CATATFRGSNQPQHF.

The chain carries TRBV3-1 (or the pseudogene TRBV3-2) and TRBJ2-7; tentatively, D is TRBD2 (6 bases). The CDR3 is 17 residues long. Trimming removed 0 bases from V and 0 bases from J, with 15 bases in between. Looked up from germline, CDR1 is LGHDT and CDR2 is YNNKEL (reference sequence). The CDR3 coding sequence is TGTGCCAGCAGCCAAGAATTTTCGGGGGTCCTCTCCTACGAGCAGTACTTC. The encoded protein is CASSQEFSGVLSYEQYF.

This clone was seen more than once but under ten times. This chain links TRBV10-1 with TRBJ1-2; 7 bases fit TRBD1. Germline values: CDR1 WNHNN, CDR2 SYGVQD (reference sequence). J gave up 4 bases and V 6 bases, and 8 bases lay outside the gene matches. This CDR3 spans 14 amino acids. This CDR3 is CASRKGQVLYGYTF. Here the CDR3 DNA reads TGCGCCAGCAGAAAAGGACAGGTCCTCTATGGCTACACCTTC.

For the CDR3, the DNA is TGTGCCAGCAGCTTATCATCCGGTGGCTACACCTTC. Translating gives CASSLSSGGYTF. V and J are TRBV7-2 and TRBJ1-2; D not resolved. The V end was cut by 2 bases, the J end by 7 bases, with 8 bases between. CDR3 length: 12 amino acids. Germline CDR1 is SGHTA and CDR2 is FQGNSA.

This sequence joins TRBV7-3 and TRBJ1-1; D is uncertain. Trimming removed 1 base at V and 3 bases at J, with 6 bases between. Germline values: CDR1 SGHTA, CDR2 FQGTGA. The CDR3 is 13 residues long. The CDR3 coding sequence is TGTGCCAGCAGCTTAATAGCGTACACTGAAGCTTTCTTT. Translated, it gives CASSLIAYTEAFF.

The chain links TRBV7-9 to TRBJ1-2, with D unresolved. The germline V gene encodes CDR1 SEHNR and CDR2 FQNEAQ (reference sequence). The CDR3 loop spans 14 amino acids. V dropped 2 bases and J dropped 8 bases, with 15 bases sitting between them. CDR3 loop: CASSLSLRLTGYTF. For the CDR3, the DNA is TGTGCCAGCAGCTTAAGTCTCAGGTTGACAGGCTACACCTTC.

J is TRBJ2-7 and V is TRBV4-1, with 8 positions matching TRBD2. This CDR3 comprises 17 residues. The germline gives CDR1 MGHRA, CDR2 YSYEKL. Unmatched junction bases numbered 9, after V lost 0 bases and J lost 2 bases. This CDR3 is CASSQDISTGLAYEQYF. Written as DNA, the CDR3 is TGCGCCAGCAGCCAAGATATATCAACGGGACTAGCCTACGAGCAGTACTTC.

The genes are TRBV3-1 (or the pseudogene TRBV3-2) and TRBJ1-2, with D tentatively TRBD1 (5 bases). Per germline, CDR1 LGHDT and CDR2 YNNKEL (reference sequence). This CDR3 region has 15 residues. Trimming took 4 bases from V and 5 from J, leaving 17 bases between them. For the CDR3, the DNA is TGTGCCAGCAGCCTCGATCGGTCGGGGGATTATGGCTACACCTTC. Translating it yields CASSLDRSGDYGYTF.

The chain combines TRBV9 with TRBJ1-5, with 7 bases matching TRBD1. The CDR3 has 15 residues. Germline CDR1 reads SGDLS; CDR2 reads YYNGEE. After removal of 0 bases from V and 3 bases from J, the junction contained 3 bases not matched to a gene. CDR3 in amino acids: CASSVAGTDNQPQHF. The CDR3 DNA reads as TGTGCCAGCAGCGTAGCTGGGACAGACAATCAGCCCCAGCATTTT.

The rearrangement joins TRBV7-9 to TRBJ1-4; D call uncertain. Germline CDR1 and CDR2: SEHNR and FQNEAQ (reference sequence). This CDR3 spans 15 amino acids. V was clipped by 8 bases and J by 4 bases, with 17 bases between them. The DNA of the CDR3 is TGTGCCAGCTCCCGGTCTGCCAGGCTTAATGAAAAACTGTTTTTT. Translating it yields CASSRSARLNEKLFF.

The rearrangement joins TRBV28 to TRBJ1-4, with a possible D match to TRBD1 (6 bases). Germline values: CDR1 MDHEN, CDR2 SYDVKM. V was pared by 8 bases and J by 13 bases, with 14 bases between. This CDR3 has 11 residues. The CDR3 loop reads CASGGGGRLFF. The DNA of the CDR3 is TGTGCCAGCGGGGGCGGTGGGAGACTGTTTTTT. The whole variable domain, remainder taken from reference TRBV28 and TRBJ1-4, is DVKVTQSSRYLVKRTGEKVFLECVQDMDHENMFWYRQDPGLGLRLIYFSYDVKMKEKGDIPEGYSVSREKKERFSLILESASTNQTSMYLCASGGGGRLFFGSGTQLSVL.

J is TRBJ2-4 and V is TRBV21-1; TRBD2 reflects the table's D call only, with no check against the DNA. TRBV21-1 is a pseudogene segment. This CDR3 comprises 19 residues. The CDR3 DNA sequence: TGTGCCAGCAGCAACGATGGCGGCCGGCGGGGGAGCTCCAAAAACATTCAGTACTTC. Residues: CASSNDGGRRGSSKNIQYF.

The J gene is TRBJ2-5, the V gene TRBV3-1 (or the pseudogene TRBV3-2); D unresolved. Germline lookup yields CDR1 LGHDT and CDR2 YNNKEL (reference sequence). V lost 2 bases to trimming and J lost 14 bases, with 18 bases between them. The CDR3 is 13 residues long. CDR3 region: CASSQLLEARAYF. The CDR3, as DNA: TGTGCCAGCAGCCAACTGTTAGAGGCCCGAGCCTACTTC.

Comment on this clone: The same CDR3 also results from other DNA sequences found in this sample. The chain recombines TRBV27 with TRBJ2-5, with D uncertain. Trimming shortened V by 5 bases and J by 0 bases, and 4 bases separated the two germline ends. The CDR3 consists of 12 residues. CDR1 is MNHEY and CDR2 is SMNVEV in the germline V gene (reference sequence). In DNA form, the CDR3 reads TGTGCCAGCAGTCCCAACCAAGAGACCCAGTACTTC. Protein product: CASSPNQETQYF.